These 25 T cell receptor beta chains originate from one sample sequenced in a study of cytomegalovirus exposure and HLA in healthy donors. The PCR was carried out with 60 Vbeta primers and 13 Jbeta primers. Measured with immunoSEQ multiplex PCR; TCRdb has only the in-frame clones, and not every one. The data show approximately 160,000 clones, with roughly 79% seen just once and about 0.64% held by the top ten. The sequencing input was PBMCs. These receptors were collected from a male donor in good health and CMV-seronegative.

V usage is TRBV19 and J usage is TRBJ2-2, with a tentative D call TRBD1 (6 bases). Germline V CDR1 and CDR2: LNHDA, SQIVND (reference sequence). V was clipped by 5 bases and J by 6 bases, with 13 bases between them. CDR3 length: 14 residues. In DNA, the CDR3 is TGTGCCAGTAGTCACAGGGAGTCTCCCGGGGAGCTGTTTTTT. Encoded protein: CASSHRESPGELFF.

The chain is built from TRBV15 and TRBJ2-7; maybe TRBD1 (6 bases). V was pared by 7 bases and J by 1 base, with 14 bases between. The CDR3 has 14 amino acids. Germline V gives CDR1 LNHNV, CDR2 YYDKDF (reference sequence). In DNA form, the CDR3 reads TGTGCCACCAAAAGGGACATATTATCCTACGAGCAGTACTTC. It translates to CATKRDILSYEQYF. The whole variable domain, remainder taken from reference TRBV15 and TRBJ2-7, is DAMVIQNPRYQVTQFGKPVTLSCSQTLNHNVMYWYQQKSSQAPKLLFHYYDKDFNNEADTPDNFQSRRPNTSFCFLDIRSPGLGDTAMYLCATKRDILSYEQYFGPGTRLTVT.

The chain employs TRBV25-1 and TRBJ1-5, with D hard to call. The length of the CDR3 is 13 residues. Deletions cut 4 bases from V and 0 bases from J, with 4 bases between. The germline gives CDR1 MGHDK, CDR2 SYGVNS. Here the CDR3 DNA reads TGTGCCAGCAGTGTCGGTAGCAATCAGCCCCAGCATTTT. It is translated as CASSVGSNQPQHF. Full variable domain (missing parts from reference TRBV25-1 and TRBJ1-5): EADIYQTPRYLVIGTGKKITLECSQTMGHDKMYWYQQDPGMELHLIHYSYGVNSTEKGDLSSESTVSRIRTEHFPLTLESARPSHTSQYLCASSVGSNQPQHFGDGTRLSIL.

The rearrangement links TRBV10-3 to TRBJ2-3; D possibly corresponds to TRBD1 (5 bases). V gave up 3 bases and J gave up 6 bases, with 13 bases separating them. This CDR3 region has 14 residues. The germline CDR1 and CDR2 sequences are ENHRY and SYGVKD. The CDR3 DNA reads as TGTGCCATCAGTGATATCAGGGTCAGGGATACGCAGTATTTT. Protein sequence: CAISDIRVRDTQYF.

The chain carries TRBV6-5 and TRBJ2-2; D unresolved. In germline, CDR1 is MNHEY, CDR2 SVGAGI. CDR3 length: 15 amino acids. V lost 2 bases and J lost 2, with 9 bases in between. CDR3 region: CASSYQQPNTGELFF. In DNA, the CDR3 is TGTGCCAGCAGTTACCAACAGCCTAACACCGGGGAGCTGTTTTTT.

The chain carries TRBV4-3 and TRBJ1-6; TRBD1 is a possible D gene (5 bases). Germline values: CDR1 LGHNA, CDR2 YSLEER. The V gene lost 1 base and the J gene lost 0 bases, with 16 bases spanning the gap. The CDR3 is 19 amino acids. The CDR3: CASSQVVGQGSSYNSPLHF. In nucleotides, the CDR3 is TGCGCCAGCAGCCAAGTGGTGGGCCAGGGAAGCTCCTATAATTCACCCCTCCACTTT.

The chain recombines TRBV5-8 with TRBJ2-5; 8 nucleotides match TRBD2. CDR1 and CDR2 (germline): SGHTS, YDEGEE. V trimming: 10 bases; J trimming: 4 bases; junction bases outside the gene matches: 18. The CDR3 spans 16 residues. The CDR3 coding sequence is TGTGCCCGAAGTGGGGGGCAGACGGCGGGGGGAGAGACCCAGTACTTC. It specifies CARSGGQTAGGETQYF.

The chain carries TRBV5-6 and TRBJ2-1; D ambiguous. Germline V gene sequence: CDR1 SGHDT, CDR2 YYEEEE. The CDR3 is 11 amino acids. Trimming stripped 1 base from V and 10 bases from J, with 6 bases between. CDR3 sequence: CASSLSGEQFF. CDR3 nucleotide sequence: TGTGCCAGCAGCTTGTCCGGGGAGCAGTTCTTC.

The chain is built from TRBV10-3 and TRBJ1-5; 9 nucleotides line up with TRBD1. The CDR3 is 17 amino acids. Germline-derived CDR1 and CDR2 are ENHRY and SYGVKD. V gave up 2 bases and J gave up 0 bases; unmatched junction bases: 5. This chain's CDR3 is CAISEGTGSYSNQPQHF. In DNA form, the CDR3 reads TGTGCCATCAGTGAGGGGACAGGGTCCTATAGCAATCAGCCCCAGCATTTT.

V usage is TRBV11-2 and J usage is TRBJ2-6; 7 positions agree with TRBD1. The CDR3 is 17 residues long. Germline values: CDR1 SGHAT, CDR2 FQNNGV. Losses at the gene ends were 8 bases for V and 2 bases for J; bases not matched to a gene: 12. The CDR3 DNA is TGTGCCAGCTCGGCAGGAGAGGGGGCTACTGGGGCCAACGTCCTGACTTTC. As protein: CASSAGEGATGANVLTF. Full variable domain (rest looked up from reference TRBV11-2 and TRBJ2-6): EAGVAQSPRYKIIEKRQSVAFWCNPISGHATLYWYQQILGQGPKLLIQFQNNGVVDDSQLPKDRFSAERLKGVDSTLKIQPAKLEDSAVYLCASSAGEGATGANVLTFGAGSRLTVL.

This clone was counted only a few times. In nucleotides, the CDR3 is TGTGCCAGCAGTTACGCGGGACAGTTAACTGAAGCTTTCTTT. This gives the protein CASSYAGQLTEAFF. The chain recombines TRBV6-5 with TRBJ1-1, with TRBD1 matching over 7 bases. In germline, CDR1 is MNHEY, CDR2 SVGAGI. Germline trimming cut 2 bases from V and 5 bases from J; bases unmatched to any gene: 5. There are 14 residues in the CDR3.

The rearrangement joins TRBV30 to TRBJ1-1, with D uncertain. The germline V gene has CDR1 GTSNPN and CDR2 SVGIG (reference sequence). V lost 8 bases and J 2 bases, leaving 12 bases between the germline ends. The CDR3 spans 12 residues. The CDR3 DNA reads as TGTGCCCGAAGGGAGGGAAACACTGAAGCTTTCTTT. The encoded protein is CARREGNTEAFF.

This clone was detected a few times. The V call is TRBV6-6, the J call TRBJ1-1; weak D call: TRBD1 (6 bases). The CDR3 length is 14 residues. V dropped 7 bases and J dropped 1 base, with 13 bases sitting between them. Looked up from germline, CDR1 is MNHNY and CDR2 is SVGAGI (reference sequence). CDR3: CASMDRGQNTEAFF. DNA for the CDR3: TGTGCCAGCATGGATCGGGGACAGAACACTGAAGCTTTCTTT.

This chain links TRBV4-3 with TRBJ1-4; 7 bases map to TRBD1. V shed 0 bases and J 7 bases; nucleotides not matched to a gene: 8. CDR1 is LGHNA, CDR2 YSLEER, per germline. The CDR3 runs 16 residues. Here the CDR3 reads CASSQEPDRVSEKLFF. Here the CDR3 DNA reads TGCGCCAGCAGCCAAGAGCCCGACAGGGTTTCTGAAAAACTGTTTTTT.

The rearrangement uses TRBV18 and TRBJ1-1; the D gene is possibly TRBD1 (6 bases). V was clipped by 6 bases and J by 4 bases, with 12 bases between them. The germline CDR1 and CDR2 sequences are KGHSH and LQKENI. The CDR3 loop spans 13 amino acids. The CDR3 nucleotides read TGTGCCAGCTCTCCCATGGACAGCACTGAAGCTTTCTTT. It encodes CASSPMDSTEAFF. Full variable domain (outside the CDR3, taken from reference TRBV18 and TRBJ1-1): NAGVMQNPRHLVRRRGQEARLRCSPMKGHSHVYWYRQLPEEGLKFMVYLQKENIIDESGMPKERFSAEFPKEGPSILRIQQVVRGDSAAYFCASSPMDSTEAFFGQGTRLTVV.

Note on this clone: At one boundary the junction diverges from the germline segment, which might be a read error. The rearrangement uses TRBV7-9 and TRBJ1-6; no firm D call. The CDR3 is 17 residues long. Germline values: CDR1 SEHNR, CDR2 FQNEAQ (reference sequence). The CDR3 DNA sequence: TGTTCCAGCAGCTTAGACATTTACAGCTCCTATAATTCACCCCTCCACTTT. Amino acids: CSSSLDIYSSYNSPLHF.

This clone was picked up one time. The chain employs TRBV10-3 and TRBJ1-1, with TRBD1 matching 9 bases. CDR1 is ENHRY, CDR2 SYGVKD, per germline. The CDR3 is 14 amino acids. V shed 6 bases, J shed 1 base, and the junction held 3 bases outside the gene matches. CDR3 sequence: CAIRDRGGNTEAFF. CDR3 nucleotide sequence: TGTGCCATCAGGGACAGGGGAGGGAACACTGAAGCTTTCTTT.

V usage is TRBV5-6 and J usage is TRBJ2-3; 13 bases align to TRBD2. The CDR3 runs 16 residues. V lost 2 bases and J lost 5; bases outside the gene matches: 5. Per the germline V gene, CDR1 is SGHDT and CDR2 is YYEEEE. CDR3 in amino acids: CASSFRLAGGGDTQYF. DNA of the CDR3: TGTGCCAGCAGCTTTAGACTAGCGGGAGGAGGAGATACGCAGTATTTT.

This chain links TRBV9 with TRBJ1-3; 9 bases map to TRBD1. V was pared by 3 bases and J by 3 bases, with 7 bases of the junction left unmatched. This CDR3 is built from 16 residues. Germline-derived CDR1 and CDR2 are SGDLS and YYNGEE. The CDR3 coding sequence is TGTGCCAGCAGCGCCACCGGGACAGGGTTTGGAAACACCATATATTTT. As protein: CASSATGTGFGNTIYF.

This chain links TRBV5-6 with TRBJ2-3; 8 positions match TRBD1. Germline CDR1 reads SGHDT; CDR2 reads YYEEEE. The junction had 2 bases not matched to a gene; V was cut back by 1 base and J by 4 bases. The CDR3 is 14 residues long. This CDR3 is CASSLQGAADTQYF. The CDR3 DNA sequence: TGTGCCAGCAGCTTGCAGGGGGCTGCAGATACGCAGTATTTT.

The chain carries TRBV5-6 and TRBJ2-7; a weak D match, TRBD2 (6 bases). V was shortened by 6 bases and J by 6 bases, with 22 bases between the two germline ends. This CDR3 spans 15 amino acids. CDR1 and CDR2 (germline): SGHDT, YYEEEE. CDR3 sequence (DNA): TGTGCCAGCACCACCCCCTTCGTGGGGGGAAGCGAGCAGTACTTC. Translation: CASTTPFVGGSEQYF. Variable domain in full (rest from reference TRBV5-6 and TRBJ2-7): DAGVTQSPTHLIKTRGQQVTLRCSPKSGHDTVSWYQQALGQGPQFIFQYYEEEERQRGNFPDRFSGHQFPNYSSELNVNALLLGDSALYLCASTTPFVGGSEQYFGPGTRLTVT.

This chain connects TRBV18 to TRBJ2-3; D may be TRBD2 (6 bases). Looked up from germline, CDR1 is KGHSH and CDR2 is LQKENI. The CDR3 extends over 17 amino acids. V was trimmed by 1 base and J by 2 bases, leaving 16 bases between them. CDR3 sequence (DNA): TGTGCCAGCTCACCACGGGCTAGCGACCGGCTCACAGATACGCAGTATTTT. The encoded protein is CASSPRASDRLTDTQYF.

A note on this clone: A junction boundary mismatches the germline segment, possibly from a read error. The CDR3, as DNA: TGTGCCAGCAGCTTGGGTGGGGACAGGCCCCCCACCAACTATGGCTGCACCTTC. It specifies CASSLGGDRPPTNYGCTF. This sequence joins TRBV5-4 and TRBJ1-2, with TRBD1 matching 8 bases. Per the germline V gene, CDR1 is SGHNT and CDR2 is YYREEE (reference sequence). This CDR3 is 18 amino acids long.

The chain recombines TRBV5-1 with TRBJ2-7; 9 bases are a match to TRBD2. CDR1 and CDR2 (germline): SGHRS, YFSETQ. V trimming: 0 bases; J trimming: 6 bases; junction bases outside the gene matches: 7. This CDR3 is 15 amino acids long. CDR3 bases: TGCGCCAGCAGCTTGGCCGGCCTAGCGGGACGCGAGCAGTACTTC. This sequence encodes CASSLAGLAGREQYF.

This clone is a singleton in its sample. This rearrangement joins TRBV5-6 to TRBJ2-3; the D gene is possibly TRBD1 (7 bases). The germline V gene encodes CDR1 SGHDT and CDR2 YYEEEE. The V and J ends lost 4 bases and 4 bases respectively, with 19 bases between them. This CDR3 contains 16 residues. CDR3 loop: CASSHRVRGDADTQYF. For the CDR3, the DNA is TGTGCCAGCAGCCACAGGGTCAGGGGGGATGCAGATACGCAGTATTTT.